This T cell receptor beta chain stems from a study of shared clonotypes between healthy human individuals. Study-level background: Researchers assigned three CD4 naive, three CD4 memory, two CD8 naive and one CD8 memory plate to each donor.

Study-level results: Generation probabilities were higher for clonotypes shared across all four sorted-subset donors than for unshared ones. Naive subsets usually exceeded memory subsets in estimated richness.

V lost 2 bases and J lost 3; bases outside the gene matches: 3. Germline V gene lookup returns CDR1 MDHEN and CDR2 SYDVKM. The CDR3 spans 14 residues. Points on this clone: Its matching antigen is unknown.

Profiled with immunoSEQ multiplex PCR; TCRdb holds only in-frame clones, not every one. Among fewer than 1.4 million clones listed, about 84% were seen once. The chain recombines TRBV28 with TRBJ1-2; 7 bases map to TRBD1. This receptor was identified in a man aged 18 to 30 in good health. Some clones in this sample may be carry-over from other donors' samples. The sequenced material came from memory CD4+ T cells from PBMCs. Subset of the sample: CD45RA-negative fraction. Written as DNA, the CDR3 is TGTGCCAGCAGTTTAGGGACAGCTGACTATGGCTACACCTTC. It translates to CASSLGTADYGYTF.